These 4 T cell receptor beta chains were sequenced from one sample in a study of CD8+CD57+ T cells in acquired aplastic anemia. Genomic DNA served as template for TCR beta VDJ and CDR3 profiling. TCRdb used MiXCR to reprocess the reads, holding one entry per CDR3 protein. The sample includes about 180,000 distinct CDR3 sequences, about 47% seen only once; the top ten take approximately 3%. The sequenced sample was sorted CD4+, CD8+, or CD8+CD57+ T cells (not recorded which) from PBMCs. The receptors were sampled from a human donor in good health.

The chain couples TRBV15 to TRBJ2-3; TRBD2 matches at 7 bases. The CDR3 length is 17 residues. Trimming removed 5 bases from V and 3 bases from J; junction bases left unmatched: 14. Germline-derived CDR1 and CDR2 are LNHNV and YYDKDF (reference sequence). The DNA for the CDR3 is TGTGCCACCAGCCTCCCTCCCTTGGCGGGAGCGACAGATACGCAGTATTTT. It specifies CATSLPPLAGATDTQYF.

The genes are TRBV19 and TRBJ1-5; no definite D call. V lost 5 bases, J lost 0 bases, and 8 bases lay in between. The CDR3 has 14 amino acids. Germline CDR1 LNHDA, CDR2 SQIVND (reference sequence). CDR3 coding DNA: TGTGCCAGTAGTCTCCTTGATAGCAATCAGCCCCAGCATTTT. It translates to CASSLLDSNQPQHF.

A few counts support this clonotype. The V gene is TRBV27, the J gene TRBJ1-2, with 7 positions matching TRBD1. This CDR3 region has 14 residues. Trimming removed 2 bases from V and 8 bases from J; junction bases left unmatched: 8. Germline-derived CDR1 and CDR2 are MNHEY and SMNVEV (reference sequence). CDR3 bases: TGTGCCAGCAGTTTACTGGAGGGGGCTGGAGGCTACACCTTC. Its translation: CASSLLEGAGGYTF.

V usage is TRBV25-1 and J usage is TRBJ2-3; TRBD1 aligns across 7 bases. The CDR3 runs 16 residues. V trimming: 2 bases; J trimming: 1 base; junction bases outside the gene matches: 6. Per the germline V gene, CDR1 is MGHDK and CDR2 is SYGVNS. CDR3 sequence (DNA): TGTGCCAGCAGTGAACCAGGGACAGAAGGCACAGATACGCAGTATTTT. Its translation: CASSEPGTEGTDTQYF.